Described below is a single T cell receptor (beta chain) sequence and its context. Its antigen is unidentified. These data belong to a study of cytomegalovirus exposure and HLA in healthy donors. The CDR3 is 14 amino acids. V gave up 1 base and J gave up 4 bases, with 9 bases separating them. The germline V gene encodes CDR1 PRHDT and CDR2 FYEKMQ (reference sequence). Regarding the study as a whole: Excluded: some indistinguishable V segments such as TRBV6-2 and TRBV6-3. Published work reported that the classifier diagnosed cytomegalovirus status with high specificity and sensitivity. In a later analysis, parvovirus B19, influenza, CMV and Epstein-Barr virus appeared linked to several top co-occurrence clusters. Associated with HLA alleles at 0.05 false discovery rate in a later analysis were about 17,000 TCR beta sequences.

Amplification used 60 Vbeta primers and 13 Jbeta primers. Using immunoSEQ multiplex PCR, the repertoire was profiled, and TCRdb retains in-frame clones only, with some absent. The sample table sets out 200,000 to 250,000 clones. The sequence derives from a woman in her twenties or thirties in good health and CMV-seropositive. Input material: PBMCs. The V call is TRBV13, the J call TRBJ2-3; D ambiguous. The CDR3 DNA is TGTGCCAGCAGCTTAGCCCTAGTACCAGATACGCAGTATTTT. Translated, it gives CASSLALVPDTQYF.